The TCR beta chain under discussion was sequenced for a study of CD8+ T cells in alopecia areata. About the study: Patients received oral tofacitinib, 5 to 10 mg twice daily, for moderate-to-severe alopecia areata. Patients in the study were on tofacitinib for 6 to 18 months, then off it for 6 months.

The germline gives CDR1 LNHDA, CDR2 SQIVND (reference sequence). Trimming left V 1 base short and J 0 bases short, with 7 bases between. There are 16 residues in the CDR3. Study outcomes and limitations: With one nonresponder, baseline CD8+ expansion's link to response remains uncertain.

Treatment specified: oral pan-JAK inhibitor, 5-10 mg twice daily. A few counts support this clone. Its specificity is not known. Sequencing used cDNA as its template, made by extracting RNA and reverse transcribing it. Sequencing was performed with immunoSEQ multiplex PCR; in TCRdb, only in-frame clones are kept and a portion is missing. The sample carries roughly 210,000 clones, over 40% recorded once. V and J are TRBV19 and TRBJ2-6; no firm D call. Here the sequenced sample was CD4+ T cells sorted from blood, taken between weeks 36 and 40, from a patient treated with tofacitinib. This receptor was identified in a human donor with alopecia areata. The CDR3 DNA is TGTGCCAGTAGTATAGGTCTGAGCTCTGGGGCCAACGTCCTGACTTTC. It is translated as CASSIGLSSGANVLTF.